A single sample gave rise to the 22 T cell receptor beta chains below, sequenced in a study of T cells of healthy individuals (dated by TCRdb to 2016 to 2019). The library was prepared using 5' RACE. The instrument given in TCRdb is Illumina MiSeq. The raw public reads went through TCRdb reprocessing: fastp at Q25, MiXCR clone calling, in-frame beta chains kept. A single entry per CDR3 protein holds the most common genes and DNA from its merged rows. Across this sample there are roughly 76,000 distinct CDR3 sequences, with 5% seen only once. The ten largest clones capture 7.5% to 9.5% of the sample. These receptors were obtained from a female donor in good health.

This clonotype was seen only a few times. The J gene is TRBJ1-1, the V gene TRBV28; 7 positions agree with TRBD1. The CDR3 loop spans 14 amino acids. Germline CDR1 and CDR2: MDHEN and SYDVKM. V shed 6 bases and J 1 base; nucleotides not matched to a gene: 5. The CDR3, as DNA: TGTGCCAGCAGCCCAGGGGGTCCGAACACTGAAGCTTTCTTT. Protein: CASSPGGPNTEAFF.

This clonotype was recorded many times. This chain joins TRBV4-2 and TRBJ2-2; D unresolved. The CDR3 runs 14 residues. Germline V gene data show CDR1 as LGHNA and CDR2 as YNFKEQ. With 4 bases removed from V and 7 bases from J, the gap between germline ends came to 13 bases. DNA for the CDR3: TGTGCCAGCAGCCTCCCGAATGGGCGCGGGGAGCTGTTTTTT. It encodes CASSLPNGRGELFF.

This clonotype came up a few times. The genes are TRBV2 and TRBJ2-3, with TRBD2 identical over 10 bases. The germline V gene encodes CDR1 SNHLY and CDR2 FYNNEI. J was trimmed by 6 bases and V by 3 bases; bases with no gene match: 9. This CDR3 comprises 16 residues. The CDR3 DNA follows: TGTGCCAGCAGTGAGAGGGCTAGCGGGAGAAGGGATACGCAGTATTTT. Its protein is CASSERASGRRDTQYF.

The chain has TRBV7-9 and TRBJ1-3; TRBD1 aligns across 8 bases. The germline V gene encodes CDR1 SEHNR and CDR2 FQNEAQ (reference sequence). There are 18 residues in the CDR3. V shed 4 bases and J 0 bases; nucleotides not matched to a gene: 11. The CDR3 sequence is CASSYDRDRIFSGNTIYF. The DNA of the CDR3 is TGTGCCAGCAGCTACGACCGGGACAGGATCTTCTCTGGAAACACCATATATTTT.

This clonotype occurred many times. The chain has TRBV29-1 and TRBJ2-1; D remains unclear. The ends were cut back, 0 bases at V and 0 bases at J, with 12 bases in the middle. The CDR3 runs 16 residues. CDR1 is SQVTM and CDR2 is ANQGSEA in the germline V gene. The CDR3 region has the DNA TGCAGCGTTGAAGATCCCATACAGAGCTCCTACAATGAGCAGTTCTTC. The encoded protein is CSVEDPIQSSYNEQFF.

This clonotype was seen ten or more times. The CDR3 protein is CASSLGHRISGQPQHF. The CDR3 nucleotides read TGTGCCAGCAGCTTGGGACACAGGATATCTGGTCAGCCCCAGCATTTT. The chain combines TRBV7-2 with TRBJ1-5, with D maybe TRBD1 (6 bases). The ends were cut back, 3 bases at V and 6 bases at J, with 18 bases in the middle. CDR3 length: 16 residues. In germline, CDR1 is SGHTA, CDR2 FQGNSA.

This clonotype was seen repeatedly, ten times or more. The rearrangement links TRBV6-6 to TRBJ1-1; no clear D. Trimming shortened V by 7 bases and J by 5 bases, and 11 bases separated the two germline ends. The CDR3 runs 12 residues. Germline CDR1 and CDR2: MNHNY and SVGAGI (reference sequence). CDR3 in DNA: TGTGCCAGCACGAAAGGGCGGACTGAAGCTTTCTTT. The encoded protein is CASTKGRTEAFF.

This clonotype has just a few counts. The J gene is TRBJ1-4, the V gene TRBV24-1; 9 bases map to TRBD1. V was clipped by 2 bases and J by 4 bases; unmatched bases: 4. CDR1 is KGHDR, CDR2 SFDVKD, per germline. CDR3 size: 16 residues. CDR3 loop: CATSDSGQGLNEKLFF. The CDR3 region has the DNA TGTGCCACCAGTGATTCGGGACAGGGCCTTAATGAAAAACTGTTTTTT.

This clonotype occurred many times. The chain is built from TRBV28 and TRBJ2-5, with D possibly called TRBD1 or TRBD2 (5 bases each). The ends were cut back, 6 bases at V and 5 bases at J, with 16 bases in the middle. In germline, CDR1 is MDHEN, CDR2 SYDVKM. The CDR3 is 14 residues long. The CDR3 sequence is CASSPWGSGETQYF. CDR3 nucleotide sequence: TGTGCCAGCAGCCCGTGGGGGAGTGGGGAGACCCAGTACTTC.

The chain combines TRBV20-1 with TRBJ1-2, with no clear D. The germline CDR1 and CDR2 sequences are DFQATT and SNEGSKA (reference sequence). The V gene lost 3 bases and the J gene lost 2 bases, with 13 bases spanning the gap. This CDR3 spans 14 amino acids. The chain's CDR3 is CSASRTGRNYGYTF. The DNA for the CDR3 is TGCAGTGCTAGCCGCACGGGGAGGAACTATGGCTACACCTTC.

In this sample, this clonotype turned up a few times. The CDR3 loop is CASSQDEVRQGGTEAFF. CDR3 nucleotides: TGTGCCAGCAGCCAAGATGAGGTGCGGCAGGGGGGTACTGAAGCTTTCTTT. The chain joins TRBV4-2 to TRBJ1-1; TRBD1 matches at 7 bases. Germline loops: CDR1 LGHNA, CDR2 YNFKEQ. V was clipped by 0 bases and J by 5 bases; unmatched bases: 12. The CDR3 consists of 17 residues.

This clonotype was recorded at least ten times. The rearrangement links TRBV12-3 or TRBV12-4 to TRBJ2-3, with D maybe TRBD1 (5 bases). V shed 3 bases and J shed 0 bases, with 13 bases lying between them. The CDR3 extends over 16 amino acids. CDR3 loop: CASSLTEHLSTDTQYF. The CDR3 DNA reads as TGTGCCAGCAGTTTGACAGAACATCTTAGCACAGATACGCAGTATTTT.

This clonotype was picked up many times. Here the CDR3 reads CASSNYGLAYEQYF. CDR3 sequence (DNA): TGTGCCAGCAGCAACTACGGACTAGCCTACGAGCAGTACTTC. The chain couples TRBV28 to TRBJ2-7; 7 bases line up with TRBD2. This CDR3 spans 14 amino acids. Germline loops: CDR1 MDHEN, CDR2 SYDVKM. The junction had 7 bases not matched to a gene; V was cut back by 6 bases and J by 2 bases.

This clonotype was recorded at least ten times. The gene calls are TRBV10-3 and TRBJ2-7; the match to TRBD1 covers 7 bases. CDR1 ENHRY and CDR2 SYGVKD come from the germline V gene. The CDR3 extends over 12 amino acids. V lost 7 bases, J lost 0 bases, and 0 bases stayed unmatched. CDR3 amino acids: CAIKGASYEQYF. As DNA, the CDR3 is TGTGCCATCAAGGGGGCCTCCTACGAGCAGTACTTC.

This chain links TRBV7-2 with TRBJ1-2; D is uncertain. The V end lost 1 base, the J end lost 0 bases, and 9 bases lay between the germline ends. The CDR3 totals 15 residues. CDR1 is SGHTA and CDR2 is FQGNSA in the germline V gene. The CDR3 nucleotides read TGTGCCAGCAGCTTAGTTGCAATAGCTAACTATGGCTACACCTTC. Its protein is CASSLVAIANYGYTF.

This clonotype was observed at least ten times. The rearrangement links TRBV10-3 to TRBJ2-1, with D possibly matching TRBD2 (5 bases). Germline V gene lookup returns CDR1 ENHRY and CDR2 SYGVKD. The CDR3 extends over 11 amino acids. The germline V and J ends were trimmed by 11 bases and 9 bases, with 14 bases remaining between them. CDR3 loop: CASPGEGEQFF. DNA of the CDR3: TGTGCCTCGCCGGGCGAGGGTGAGCAGTTCTTC.

Here the CDR3 DNA reads TGCGCCAGCAGCTTTTCGGCGGGACAGAAGAACACTGAAGCTTTCTTT. Amino acids: CASSFSAGQKNTEAFF. V and J are TRBV5-1 and TRBJ1-1, with 7 bases identical to TRBD1. Per germline, CDR1 SGHRS and CDR2 YFSETQ. The CDR3 totals 16 residues. V lost 2 bases to trimming and J lost 1 base; unmatched junction nucleotides: 8.

This clonotype came up many times. The chain couples TRBV6-5 to TRBJ2-1; D gene unclear. Germline V gene sequence: CDR1 MNHEY, CDR2 SVGAGI. V shed 10 bases and J shed 0 bases, with 7 bases lying between them. The CDR3 has 12 residues. The CDR3 DNA is TGTGCCACCGGAAGCTCCTACAATGAGCAGTTCTTC. Translated: CATGSSYNEQFF.

In its sample, this clonotype was seen many times. The rearrangement joins TRBV7-2 to TRBJ2-3, with 9 bases matching TRBD1. After removal of 1 base from V and 0 bases from J, the junction contained 8 bases not matched to a gene. The CDR3 sequence is 18 residues long. Germline V CDR1 and CDR2: SGHTA, FQGNSA. The DNA for the CDR3 is TGTGCCAGCAGCTTAGGTCCCGGGACAGGGCCCAGCACAGATACGCAGTATTTT. It encodes CASSLGPGTGPSTDTQYF.

This clonotype occurred many times. This chain uses TRBV6-1 with TRBJ1-4; tentatively, D is TRBD1 (5 bases). The CDR3 is made up of 15 amino acids. Germline V gene data show CDR1 as MNHNS and CDR2 as SASEGT. Trimming cost V 4 bases and J 8 bases, with 17 bases left between them. CDR3 sequence (DNA): TGTGCCAGCAGTGGGGGCGGACGGGTACGAGAAAAACTGTTTTTT. Protein: CASSGGGRVREKLFF.

This clonotype appeared many times. The CDR3: CASSVYRGGTGELFF. The CDR3 nucleotides read TGTGCCAGCAGTGTTTACAGGGGTGGAACCGGGGAGCTGTTTTTT. V usage is TRBV27 and J usage is TRBJ2-2; 7 positions match TRBD1. The V and J ends lost 5 bases and 5 bases, in that order; junction bases with no gene match: 8. CDR1 and CDR2 (germline): MNHEY, SMNVEV (reference sequence). The CDR3 runs 15 residues.

This clonotype was detected only a few times. The chain joins TRBV19 to TRBJ1-5; D is unclear. Per the germline V gene, CDR1 is LNHDA and CDR2 is SQIVND (reference sequence). This CDR3 is built from 14 residues. Trimming took 4 bases from V and 4 from J, leaving 11 bases between them. The CDR3 region has the DNA TGTGCCAGTAGTAGCACGGGCCTTAATCAGCCCCAGCATTTT. Its translation is CASSSTGLNQPQHF.